Below are 8 T cell receptor beta chains sequenced from a single sample in a study of CD8 T cells in ankylosing spondylitis. Each CDR3 protein is one row after TCRdb ran MiXCR on the 5' RACE reads. Of some 350,000 distinct CDR3 sequences in the sample, over 12% were seen once. The sequencing sample was made of blood, either unsorted or a sorted T cell fraction (not recorded which). Every receptor here comes from a male donor with ankylosing spondylitis or in good health (not recorded which).

The chain uses TRBV10-3 and TRBJ2-1; no clear D gene. V gave up 0 bases and J gave up 5 bases, with 17 bases separating them. Germline CDR1 is ENHRY and CDR2 is SYGVKD. The CDR3 is made up of 17 amino acids. This chain's CDR3 is CAISESGGIRPDNEQFF. Here the CDR3 DNA reads TGTGCCATCAGTGAGTCGGGCGGAATCCGACCCGACAATGAGCAGTTCTTC.

The table lists this clonotype with many counts. This chain links TRBV25-1 with TRBJ2-2; D unclear. The ends were cut back, 8 bases at V and 3 bases at J, with 7 bases in the middle. The CDR3 has 12 residues. The V gene's germline CDR1 is MGHDK and CDR2 SYGVNS. CDR3 residues: CASSRDTGELFF. The CDR3 nucleotides read TGTGCCAGCTCTCGCGACACCGGGGAGCTGTTTTTT. The full variable domain, with the rest looked up from reference TRBV25-1 and TRBJ2-2, is EADIYQTPRYLVIGTGKKITLECSQTMGHDKMYWYQQDPGMELHLIHYSYGVNSTEKGDLSSESTVSRIRTEHFPLTLESARPSHTSQYLCASSRDTGELFFGEGSRLTVL.

This clonotype came up many times. The chain joins TRBV12-3 or TRBV12-4 to TRBJ2-2, with D maybe TRBD1 (6 bases). The CDR3 extends over 14 amino acids. Trimming left V 6 bases short and J 4 bases short, with 12 bases between. CDR3 DNA: TGTGCCAGCAGCCCAGGGGATTTCACCGGGGAGCTGTTTTTT. Translated, it gives CASSPGDFTGELFF.

This clonotype was detected ten times or more. CDR3 loop: CASSLVFGGGQTGELFF. In nucleotides, the CDR3 is TGTGCCAGCAGCTTAGTGTTTGGGGGAGGACAAACCGGGGAGCTGTTTTTT. J is TRBJ2-2 and V is TRBV7-2; a weak D match, TRBD2 (6 bases). CDR3 size: 17 residues. Trimming took 1 base from V and 5 from J, leaving 17 bases between them. Germline assignment: CDR1 SGHTA and CDR2 FQGNSA.

The J gene is TRBJ2-3, the V gene TRBV6-2 or TRBV6-3, with a possible D match to TRBD2 (5 bases). Germline V lookup: CDR1 MNHEY, CDR2 SVGEGT. V shed 5 bases and J shed 7 bases, with 19 bases lying between them. The CDR3 runs 15 residues. CDR3 region: CASSLRISSGNTQYF. DNA for the CDR3: TGTGCCAGCAGTCTGAGAATAAGCTCGGGGAATACGCAGTATTTT.

In its sample, this clonotype was seen a few times. The chain is built from TRBV10-3 and TRBJ1-6, with D unresolved. This CDR3 is 14 amino acids long. The V end lost 5 bases, the J end lost 3 bases, and 8 bases lay between the germline ends. Germline loops: CDR1 ENHRY, CDR2 SYGVKD. CDR3 bases: TGTGCCATCAGTAAGGAAAGCTATAATTCACCCCTCCACTTT. Translating gives CAISKESYNSPLHF.

This clonotype was detected only a few times. This chain links TRBV12-3 or TRBV12-4 with TRBJ1-1, with TRBD1 matching 7 bases. The length of the CDR3 is 14 residues. The ends lost 5 bases at V and 3 bases at J; junction bases unmatched: 6. CDR3 sequence: CASSPGTVDTEAFF. The CDR3 nucleotides are TGTGCCAGCAGTCCCGGGACAGTTGACACTGAAGCTTTCTTT.

The chain recombines TRBV5-6 with TRBJ1-5, with 9 positions matching TRBD1. Germline assignment: CDR1 SGHDT and CDR2 YYEEEE. Germline trimming cut 4 bases from V and 2 bases from J; bases unmatched to any gene: 7. The CDR3 loop spans 16 amino acids. CDR3 bases: TGTGCCAGCAGCGCGGGGACAGGGAAGGGCAATCAGCCCCAGCATTTT. This codes for CASSAGTGKGNQPQHF.